These 30 T cell receptor beta chains share one sample of origin, sequenced in a study of cytomegalovirus exposure and HLA in healthy donors. The PCR made use of 60 Vbeta and 13 Jbeta primers. Produced via immunoSEQ multiplex PCR; TCRdb's table is partial and in-frame only. The sample data list tens of thousands of clones. Sequencing was carried out using PBMCs. These receptors all come from a woman aged 45 to 65 in good health and CMV-seropositive.

The chain links TRBV19 to TRBJ2-1; D is unresolved. V was trimmed by 0 bases and J by 6 bases, leaving 9 bases between them. Germline CDR1 is LNHDA and CDR2 is SQIVND (reference sequence). The length of the CDR3 is 14 residues. This CDR3 is CASSIDVTGNEQFF. CDR3 nucleotide sequence: TGTGCCAGTAGTATAGACGTGACTGGCAATGAGCAGTTCTTC.

The J gene is TRBJ2-1, the V gene TRBV27; 7 bases map to TRBD2. The CDR3 runs 15 residues. Germline assignment: CDR1 MNHEY and CDR2 SMNVEV (reference sequence). J was trimmed by 2 bases and V by 5 bases; bases with no gene match: 6. The CDR3 coding sequence is TGTGCCAGCAGTAGGGCCGGGACTACCTACAATGAGCAGTTCTTC. As protein: CASSRAGTTYNEQFF.

V usage is TRBV6-1 and J usage is TRBJ1-5, with a tentative D call TRBD1 (6 bases). Germline CDR1 and CDR2: MNHNS and SASEGT. This CDR3 region has 15 residues. V gave up 4 bases and J gave up 2 bases, with 12 bases separating them. CDR3 loop: CASSVDEGGNQPQHF. The CDR3 bases are TGTGCCAGCAGTGTTGATGAGGGGGGCAATCAGCCCCAGCATTTT.

The rearrangement joins TRBV7-9 to TRBJ1-4; possible D gene TRBD1, 6 bases. This CDR3 has 12 residues. The V end lost 5 bases, the J end lost 10 bases, and 11 bases lay between the germline ends. Germline V CDR1 and CDR2: SEHNR, FQNEAQ (reference sequence). This CDR3 is CASSVRGGKLFF. CDR3 nucleotides: TGTGCCAGCAGCGTCAGGGGTGGAAAACTGTTTTTT.

This chain links TRBV19 with TRBJ1-2, with D possibly matching TRBD1 (6 bases). CDR1 and CDR2 (germline): LNHDA, SQIVND (reference sequence). V was shortened by 5 bases and J by 2 bases, with 12 bases between the two germline ends. CDR3 length: 14 amino acids. The CDR3: CASSGQQGNYGYTF. In nucleotides, the CDR3 is TGTGCCAGTAGTGGCCAGCAGGGGAACTATGGCTACACCTTC. The full variable domain, with the rest looked up from reference TRBV19 and TRBJ1-2, is DGGITQSPKYLFRKEGQNVTLSCEQNLNHDAMYWYRQDPGQGLRLIYYSQIVNDFQKGDIAEGYSVSREKKESFPLTVTSAQKNPTAFYLCASSGQQGNYGYTFGSGTRLTVV.

The chain has TRBV6-6 and TRBJ2-7, with 10 nucleotides matching TRBD1. CDR1 is MNHNY, CDR2 SVGAGI, per germline (reference sequence). The CDR3 consists of 16 residues. After removal of 6 bases from V and 5 bases from J, the junction contained 13 bases not matched to a gene. This chain's CDR3 is CASRVGMGTGEHEQYF. CDR3 bases: TGTGCCAGCAGGGTAGGGATGGGGACAGGGGAGCACGAGCAGTACTTC.

The V call is TRBV2, the J call TRBJ2-7; 9 bases align to TRBD2. CDR3 length equals 14 residues. The germline gives CDR1 SNHLY, CDR2 FYNNEI. J was trimmed by 5 bases and V by 5 bases; bases with no gene match: 7. The CDR3 is CASSYTSGYNEQYF. The CDR3 DNA follows: TGTGCCAGCAGTTACACTAGCGGGTATAACGAGCAGTACTTC.

The chain carries TRBV5-1 and TRBJ1-3; D remains ambiguous. The CDR3 loop spans 16 amino acids. V lost 4 bases, J lost 1 base, and 15 bases lay in between. The V gene's germline CDR1 is SGHRS and CDR2 YFSETQ. DNA for the CDR3: TGCGCCAGCAGCCGGGCCCCGGGGTTATCTGGAAACACCATATATTTT. It encodes CASSRAPGLSGNTIYF.

The chain links TRBV5-1 to TRBJ1-1; D perhaps matches TRBD1 (5 bases). The CDR3 loop spans 13 amino acids. From germline, CDR1 is SGHRS and CDR2 YFSETQ. The V end lost 3 bases, the J end lost 5 bases, and 11 bases lay between the germline ends. For the CDR3, the DNA is TGCGCCAGCAGCTGGACGGACACAACTGAAGCTTTCTTT. Residues: CASSWTDTTEAFF.

V gene TRBV6-6 combines with J gene TRBJ1-2, with 7 bases that match TRBD1. Trimming cost V 0 bases and J 6 bases; bases outside gene matches: 4. This CDR3 comprises 14 residues. Germline V lookup: CDR1 MNHNY, CDR2 SVGAGI (reference sequence). CDR3 sequence reads: CASSYSLQGHGYTF. CDR3 sequence (DNA): TGTGCCAGCAGTTACTCGTTACAGGGGCATGGCTACACCTTC.

V usage is TRBV4-3 and J usage is TRBJ2-7, with TRBD1 matching 11 bases. This CDR3 region has 15 residues. Germline loops: CDR1 LGHNA, CDR2 YSLEER. Trimming removed 4 bases from V and 1 base from J; junction bases left unmatched: 3. The CDR3 loop is CASSRTGGNSYEQYF. CDR3 DNA sequence: TGCGCCAGCAGCCGGACAGGGGGCAATTCCTACGAGCAGTACTTC.

The chain recombines TRBV7-6 with TRBJ2-7, with no clear D. The CDR3 is made up of 14 amino acids. Germline CDR1 and CDR2: SGHVS and FNYEAQ. Trimming removed 1 base from V and 2 bases from J, with 9 bases in between. The DNA for the CDR3 is TGTGCCAGCAGCTTAGAGTCAGTTGCCTACGAGCAGTACTTC. Translation: CASSLESVAYEQYF.

The chain links TRBV7-9 to TRBJ2-3; 8 bases match TRBD1. This CDR3 has 16 amino acids. CDR1 is SEHNR and CDR2 is FQNEAQ in the germline V gene (reference sequence). Unmatched junction bases numbered 11, after V lost 5 bases and J lost 4 bases. CDR3 in DNA: TGTGCCAGCAGCGCACTCCCCGGACAGGGTGCAGATACGCAGTATTTT. Its protein is CASSALPGQGADTQYF.

The chain combines TRBV5-4 with TRBJ2-3, with D possibly TRBD2 on 6 matching bases. This CDR3 is 14 amino acids long. Germline V gene data show CDR1 as SGHNT and CDR2 as YYREEE (reference sequence). The ends were cut back, 2 bases at V and 1 base at J, with 8 bases in the middle. CDR3 region: CASSFAGRTDTQYF. The CDR3 DNA follows: TGTGCCAGCAGCTTTGCGGGGCGCACAGATACGCAGTATTTT.

The CDR3 here is CASSQDSRTGYTGELFF. CDR3 DNA sequence: TGCGCCAGCAGCCAAGATAGTAGGACGGGATACACCGGGGAGCTGTTTTTT. The V call is TRBV4-3, the J call TRBJ2-2, with TRBD2 as a possible D gene (5 bases). The germline CDR1 and CDR2 sequences are LGHNA and YSLEER. Between the trimmed V and J ends, which lost 0 bases and 3 bases, there was a span of 14 bases. This CDR3 has 17 amino acids.

The J gene is TRBJ2-5, the V gene TRBV18; 7 bases are shared with TRBD2. There are 15 residues in the CDR3. V lost 2 bases, J lost 6 bases, and 9 bases stayed unmatched. Per germline, CDR1 KGHSH and CDR2 LQKENI. CDR3 in DNA: TGTGCCAGCTCACCAAAGGTGGGAGCGGGGCAGACCCAGTACTTC. Encoded protein: CASSPKVGAGQTQYF. Full variable domain (missing parts from reference TRBV18 and TRBJ2-5): NAGVMQNPRHLVRRRGQEARLRCSPMKGHSHVYWYRQLPEEGLKFMVYLQKENIIDESGMPKERFSAEFPKEGPSILRIQQVVRGDSAAYFCASSPKVGAGQTQYFGPGTRLLVL.

The chain combines TRBV19 with TRBJ1-2; D perhaps matches TRBD1 (6 bases). Germline CDR1 is LNHDA and CDR2 is SQIVND (reference sequence). V was shortened by 3 bases and J by 0 bases, with 14 bases between the two germline ends. The CDR3 is made up of 16 amino acids. CDR3 bases: TGTGCCAGTAGTATCACAGGGACCTCTTCTAACTATGGCTACACCTTC. This sequence encodes CASSITGTSSNYGYTF.

The J gene is TRBJ2-1, the V gene TRBV7-2; possible D gene TRBD1, 5 bases. The CDR3 sequence is 16 residues long. CDR1 is SGHTA, CDR2 FQGNSA, per germline. The ends were cut back, 1 base at V and 5 bases at J, with 15 bases in the middle. The CDR3 bases are TGTGCCAGCAGCTTAGTAGGGGTTGCGGTTAACAATGAGCAGTTCTTC. Its translation: CASSLVGVAVNNEQFF. The whole variable domain, filled in from reference TRBV7-2 and TRBJ2-1, reads GAGVSQSPSNKVTEKGKDVELRCDPISGHTALYWYRQSLGQGLEFLIYFQGNSAPDKSGLPSDRFSAERTGGSVSTLTIQRTQQEDSAVYLCASSLVGVAVNNEQFFGPGTRLTVL.

The V call is TRBV7-2, the J call TRBJ2-1; the match to TRBD1 covers 8 bases. The germline V gene encodes CDR1 SGHTA and CDR2 FQGNSA. Trimming took 4 bases from V and 9 from J; bases not matched to a gene: 8. This CDR3 contains 14 residues. CDR3 sequence (DNA): TGTGCCAGCAGCTCGTCGGACAGGGTAGGTGAGCAGTTCTTC. Its translation is CASSSSDRVGEQFF.

The rearrangement links TRBV27 to TRBJ2-2; 8 bases align to TRBD2. The CDR3 has 18 amino acids. V gave up 1 base and J gave up 4 bases; unmatched junction bases: 11. CDR1 and CDR2 (germline): MNHEY, SMNVEV (reference sequence). The CDR3 loop reads CASSLFAPGGFGTGELFF. The CDR3 nucleotides are TGTGCCAGCAGTTTATTCGCCCCGGGGGGGTTTGGCACCGGGGAGCTGTTTTTT.

This sequence joins TRBV19 and TRBJ2-7, with D perhaps TRBD1 (6 bases). The V gene's germline CDR1 is LNHDA and CDR2 SQIVND (reference sequence). The CDR3 length is 15 residues. V was shortened by 5 bases and J by 0 bases, with 14 bases between the two germline ends. CDR3 loop: CASSVGQRASYEQYF. CDR3 nucleotide sequence: TGTGCCAGTAGTGTCGGACAGAGAGCCTCCTACGAGCAGTACTTC.

The genes are TRBV6-1 and TRBJ2-1, with 8 nucleotides matching TRBD1. Germline trimming cut 6 bases from V and 5 bases from J; bases unmatched to any gene: 6. This CDR3 region has 14 residues. Germline assignment: CDR1 MNHNS and CDR2 SASEGT. The DNA for the CDR3 is TGTGCCAGCAGATGGACAGGGCTCCACAATGAGCAGTTCTTC. Protein sequence: CASRWTGLHNEQFF.

V and J are TRBV30 and TRBJ2-1; D gene unclear. The V end was cut by 5 bases, the J end by 0 bases, with 8 bases between. The germline CDR1 and CDR2 sequences are GTSNPN and SVGIG (reference sequence). The CDR3 contains 13 residues. The CDR3 loop is CAWARGSYNEQFF. CDR3 sequence (DNA): TGTGCCTGGGCCAGAGGCTCCTACAATGAGCAGTTCTTC. Together with reference TRBV30 and TRBJ2-1, the CDR3 gives the full variable domain: SQTIHQWPATLVQPVGSPLSLECTVEGTSNPNLYWYRQAAGRGLQLLFYSVGIGQISSEVPQNLSASRPQDRQFILSSKKLLLSDSGFYLCAWARGSYNEQFFGPGTRLTVL.

The rearrangement joins TRBV7-8 to TRBJ1-5; D is perhaps TRBD1 (5 bases). V was cut by 0 bases and J by 5 bases, with 14 bases left in between. Germline-derived CDR1 and CDR2 are SGHVS and FQNEAQ. CDR3 length: 16 amino acids. CDR3 in amino acids: CASSLASTGGDQPQHF. Here the CDR3 DNA reads TGTGCCAGCAGCTTAGCGAGCACAGGTGGAGATCAGCCCCAGCATTTT.

The chain links TRBV7-2 to TRBJ2-5; TRBD1 might be the D (6 bases). This CDR3 comprises 14 residues. V gave up 4 bases and J gave up 2 bases, with 11 bases separating them. The germline gives CDR1 SGHTA, CDR2 FQGNSA. For the CDR3, the DNA is TGTGCCAGCAGCTCTAGGACAGCTCAAGAGACCCAGTACTTC. Amino acids: CASSSRTAQETQYF.

The chain uses TRBV7-9 and TRBJ2-5, with TRBD1 as a possible D gene (5 bases). This CDR3 is 13 amino acids long. Germline CDR1 reads SEHNR; CDR2 reads FQNEAQ (reference sequence). The V and J ends lost 0 bases and 5 bases respectively, with 7 bases between them. This CDR3 is CASSLAGAETQYF. The CDR3 nucleotides are TGTGCCAGCAGCTTAGCTGGGGCGGAGACCCAGTACTTC.

V is TRBV6-1 and J is TRBJ2-5; no clear D gene. Germline loops: CDR1 MNHNS, CDR2 SASEGT. This CDR3 is built from 11 residues. V lost 4 bases, J lost 6 bases, and 6 bases lay in between. CDR3 in DNA: TGTGCCAGCAGTGCACAGCAGACCCAGTACTTC. Translation gives CASSAQQTQYF.

The chain carries TRBV4-2 and TRBJ1-6; weak D call: TRBD1 (5 bases). From germline, CDR1 is LGHNA and CDR2 YNFKEQ. V was pared by 0 bases and J by 9 bases, with 12 bases between. This CDR3 is 15 amino acids long. CDR3 sequence: CASSQEKGMGSPLHF. CDR3 DNA sequence: TGTGCCAGCAGCCAAGAGAAGGGGATGGGTTCACCCCTCCACTTT.

The chain uses TRBV11-2 and TRBJ1-1; maybe TRBD1 (5 bases). Germline loops: CDR1 SGHAT, CDR2 FQNNGV. With 5 bases removed from V and 1 base from J, the gap between germline ends came to 14 bases. The CDR3 has 15 amino acids. CDR3 bases: TGTGCCAGCAGCCCCCCGGGGGTCGGGAACACTGAAGCTTTCTTT. Amino acid sequence: CASSPPGVGNTEAFF.

The V call is TRBV18, the J call TRBJ2-7, with D possibly being TRBD2 (5 bases). This CDR3 region has 17 residues. Germline V gives CDR1 KGHSH, CDR2 LQKENI. The V end lost 2 bases, the J end lost 7 bases, and 24 bases lay between the germline ends. The CDR3 coding sequence is TGTGCCAGCTCACCAGGATCATTGAGGGCCGGAAGATGGGAGCAGTACTTC. As protein: CASSPGSLRAGRWEQYF.